This TCR beta chain derives from a study of T cell repertoires in cytomegalovirus infection. Study background: Public signatures in TCR beta pointed to CMV infection and matching HLA type.

TCRdb used MiXCR to reprocess the reads, holding one entry per CDR3 protein. The sample includes fewer than 250,000 distinct CDR3 sequences, roughly an eighth of them seen just once. The length of the CDR3 is 13 residues. Per the germline V gene, CDR1 is SGHTA and CDR2 is FQGTGA. V lost 0 bases and J lost 2, with 5 bases in between. Study observations and caveats: Cumulated frequencies of public TCR beta families served to identify carriers of CMV plus the relevant HLA. In two of eight donors, the top clonotype was HLA-C-restricted CMV-specific.

This clonotype was seen ten or more times. The target antigen is unknown. The chain has TRBV7-3 and TRBJ2-7; the D is unclear. The sequence was obtained from a human donor in good health (CMV status not recorded). Some clones in this sample may be carry-over from other donors' samples. Sequencing was performed on PBMCs. This CDR3 reads CASSLTPAYEQYF. The CDR3 DNA reads TGTGCCAGCAGCTTAACGCCGGCCTACGAGCAGTACTTC.